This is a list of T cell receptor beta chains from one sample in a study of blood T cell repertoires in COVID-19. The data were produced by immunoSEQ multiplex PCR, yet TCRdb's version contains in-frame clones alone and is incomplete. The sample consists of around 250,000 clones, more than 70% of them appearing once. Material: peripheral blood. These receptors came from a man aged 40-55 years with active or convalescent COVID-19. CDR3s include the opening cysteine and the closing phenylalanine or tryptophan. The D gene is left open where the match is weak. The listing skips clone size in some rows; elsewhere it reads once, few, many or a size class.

CASSFSDRKNSPLHF,TGTGCCAGCAGTTTCTCCGACAGGAAAAATTCACCCCTCCACTTT,-,-,TRBV28,TRBJ1-6
CASSLGTGSGETQYF,TGCGCCAGCAGCTTGGGGACAGGGAGTGGGGAGACCCAGTACTTC,TRBD1,-,TRBV5-1,TRBJ2-5
CASSQGGRNQPQHF,TGCGCCAGCAGCCAAGGAGGGAGGAATCAGCCCCAGCATTTT,-,-,TRBV4-1,TRBJ1-5
CASSRQGGTPTYTF,TGTGCCAGCAGCCGACAGGGGGGGACGCCGACTTACACCTTC,TRBD1,-,TRBV7-9,TRBJ1-2
CASSTQGAIYEQYF,TGTGCCAGCAGTACGCAGGGGGCTATCTACGAGCAGTACTTC,TRBD1,-,TRBV7-9,TRBJ2-7
CASRGVQRGYNEQFF,TGTGCCAGCAGGGGAGTCCAGCGGGGCTACAATGAGCAGTTCTTC,TRBD2,-,TRBV5-4,TRBJ2-1
CASSKLAGGETQYF,TGTGCCAGTAGTAAGCTAGCGGGGGGAGAGACCCAGTACTTC,TRBD2,-,TRBV19,TRBJ2-5
CASSQDLRAYEQYF,TGCGCCAGCAGCCAAGATTTGAGAGCCTACGAGCAGTACTTC,-,-,TRBV4-1,TRBJ2-7
CASSKAKGAGSGEQYF,TGTGCCAGCAGCAAAGCGAAGGGGGCGGGCTCGGGCGAGCAGTACTTC,-,-,TRBV21-1,TRBJ2-7
CASTEQGIYEQYF,TGTGCCAGCACGGAACAGGGCATCTACGAGCAGTACTTC,-,-,TRBV5-6,TRBJ2-7
CASSHEIQGGLETQYF,TGTGCCAGCAGCCATGAGATACAGGGGGGCCTTGAGACCCAGTACTTC,TRBD1,-,TRBV7-2,TRBJ2-5
CASSLGGSRYNEQFF,TGTGCCAGCAGCTTAGGTGGGAGCCGCTACAATGAGCAGTTCTTC,-,-,TRBV11-1,TRBJ2-1
CASSLPGQINGYTF,TGTGCCAGCAGCCTCCCGGGACAGATCAATGGCTACACCTTC,TRBD1,-,TRBV6-5,TRBJ1-2
CASSELSPTVQETQYF,TGTGCCAGCAGTGAACTCTCGCCGACAGTACAAGAGACCCAGTACTTC,-,-,TRBV6-1,TRBJ2-5
CASSFSGRMNTEAFF,TGTGCCAGCAGTTTCTCGGGGAGAATGAACACTGAAGCTTTCTTT,-,-,TRBV6-5,TRBJ1-1
CASSPLRAASDEQYF,TGTGCCAGCAGTCCCCTGAGGGCAGCGAGCGACGAGCAGTACTTC,-,once,TRBV6-2/TRBV6-3,TRBJ2-7
CASSFVQGVEQYF,TGTGCCAGCAGCTTCGTACAGGGGGTCGAGCAGTACTTC,TRBD1,-,TRBV5-6,TRBJ2-7
CASSEYRDRGDTQYF,TGTGCCAGCAGTGAATATAGGGACAGGGGGGATACGCAGTATTTT,TRBD1,-,TRBV6-1,TRBJ2-3
CASSEVGQKSGYGYTF,TGTGCCAGCAGTGAAGTGGGACAGAAGTCCGGCTATGGCTACACCTTC,TRBD1,-,TRBV6-1,TRBJ1-2
CASSQGARGGLSGELFF,TGTGCCAGCAGCCAAGGGGCGAGGGGGGGCCTCTCCGGGGAGCTGTTTTTT,-,-,TRBV4-2,TRBJ2-2
CASRTSENTGELFF,TGTGCCAGCAGGACTAGCGAGAACACCGGGGAGCTGTTTTTT,TRBD2,-,TRBV2,TRBJ2-2
CASSYITGSMNTEAFF,TGTGCTAGCAGCTATATAACAGGGAGCATGAACACTGAAGCTTTCTTT,-,-,TRBV7-7,TRBJ1-1
CASSYLYNYGYTF,TGTGCCAGCAGTTATCTCTATAACTATGGCTACACCTTC,-,-,TRBV12-3/TRBV12-4,TRBJ1-2
CASSLGLASYNSPLHF,TGCGCCAGCAGCTTGGGTTTGGCCTCCTATAATTCACCCCTCCACTTT,-,-,TRBV5-1,TRBJ1-6
CASSLEQPNTEAFF,TGTGCCAGCAGCTTAGAACAGCCGAACACTGAAGCTTTCTTT,-,-,TRBV7-9,TRBJ1-1
CATSDPRGWSSGANVLTF,TGTGCCACCAGTGATCCACGAGGGTGGAGCTCTGGGGCCAACGTCCTGACTTTC,-,once,TRBV24-1,TRBJ2-6
CASSLPGAYEQYF,TGTGCCAGCAGCTTGCCAGGGGCCTACGAGCAGTACTTC,-,-,TRBV5-8,TRBJ2-7
CASSFVSVGGYEQYF,TGTGCCAGCAGCTTTGTCTCGGTCGGTGGCTACGAGCAGTACTTC,-,-,TRBV11-2,TRBJ2-7
CASKGGGRNSYEQYF,TGTGCCAGCAAGGGGGGCGGGAGGAACTCCTACGAGCAGTACTTC,TRBD2,-,TRBV28,TRBJ2-7
CASSPRVGGRQETQYF,TGTGCCAGCAGCCCCCGGGTGGGGGGACGGCAAGAGACCCAGTACTTC,-,-,TRBV9,TRBJ2-5
CASSRDRTSYEQYF,TGTGCCAGCAGCCGGGACAGAACTTCCTACGAGCAGTACTTC,TRBD1,-,TRBV3-1/TRBV3-2,TRBJ2-7
CASSQRSTESNYGYTF,TGTGCCAGCAGCCAACGGTCGACAGAATCTAACTATGGCTACACCTTC,-,-,TRBV3-1/TRBV3-2,TRBJ1-2
CAISGARVSEAFF,TGTGCCATCAGTGGGGCCAGGGTTTCTGAAGCTTTCTTT,-,-,TRBV10-3,TRBJ1-1
CATLTGATNTGELFF,TGTGCCACCTTGACAGGGGCGACGAACACCGGGGAGCTGTTTTTT,TRBD1,-,TRBV6-5,TRBJ2-2
CASGGGGANEKLFF,TGTGCCAGCGGGGGCGGGGGGGCTAATGAAAAACTGTTTTTT,-,-,TRBV27,TRBJ1-4
CASGDRVYTEAFF,TGCGCCAGCGGAGACAGGGTGTACACTGAAGCTTTCTTT,TRBD1,-,TRBV4-3,TRBJ1-1
CASSGTSGYNEQFF,TGTGCCAGCAGCGGGACTAGCGGGTACAATGAGCAGTTCTTC,TRBD2,-,TRBV9,TRBJ2-1
CASSMTSWEGSYYTF,TGTGCCAGTAGTATGACTAGCTGGGAGGGGTCTTACTACACCTTC,-,-,TRBV19,TRBJ1-2
CACRDGVLLTQYF,TGTGCCTGCCGTGACGGGGTACTGTTGACCCAGTACTTC,-,-,TRBV6-1,TRBJ2-5
CASRKNRGRHGYTF,TGTGCCAGCAGAAAAAACAGGGGTAGGCACGGCTACACCTTC,TRBD1,-,TRBV27,TRBJ1-2